A single sample gave rise to the 6 T cell receptor beta chains below, sequenced in a study of cytomegalovirus exposure and HLA in healthy donors. Produced via immunoSEQ multiplex PCR; TCRdb's table is partial and in-frame only. Of approximately 300,000 clones listed, just over 85% are singletons. The sequencing sample was made of PBMCs. The receptors here all came from a woman in her late teens or twenties in good health and CMV-seronegative.

V and J are TRBV6-5 and TRBJ1-4; no clear D gene. V gave up 4 bases and J gave up 0 bases, with 9 bases separating them. The CDR3 spans 15 residues. Germline CDR1 reads MNHEY; CDR2 reads SVGAGI. The DNA for the CDR3 is TGTGCCAGCAGTTTGGCCGGGACAACTAATGAAAAACTGTTTTTT. Protein sequence: CASSLAGTTNEKLFF.

The rearrangement joins TRBV27 to TRBJ1-1; TRBD1 might be the D (6 bases). The V and J ends lost 6 bases and 4 bases respectively, with 18 bases between them. The germline V gene has CDR1 MNHEY and CDR2 SMNVEV (reference sequence). The length of the CDR3 is 15 residues. CDR3 sequence reads: CASRTNTGHSTEAFF. The CDR3 bases are TGTGCCAGCAGGACGAATACAGGGCACTCCACTGAAGCTTTCTTT.

The V gene is TRBV28, the J gene TRBJ1-5; no firm D call. CDR1 and CDR2 from the germline V gene are MDHEN and SYDVKM. This CDR3 has 12 residues. V was shortened by 6 bases and J by 6 bases, with 9 bases between the two germline ends. The CDR3 region is CASRSGSQPQHF. Here the CDR3 DNA reads TGTGCCAGCAGGTCGGGGAGTCAGCCCCAGCATTTT.

The chain links TRBV6-1 to TRBJ2-2; possibly TRBD1 for D (6 bases). Germline V gene lookup returns CDR1 MNHNS and CDR2 SASEGT. This CDR3 spans 14 amino acids. Trimming cost V 9 bases and J 0 bases, with 11 bases left between them. The CDR3: CASQGTTNTGELFF. CDR3 sequence (DNA): TGTGCCAGTCAGGGGACAACGAACACCGGGGAGCTGTTTTTT.

V is TRBV5-1 and J is TRBJ1-3; the match to TRBD1 covers 7 bases. This CDR3 region has 14 residues. CDR1 and CDR2 from the germline V gene are SGHRS and YFSETQ. Losses at the gene ends were 4 bases for V and 4 bases for J; bases not matched to a gene: 5. The CDR3 nucleotides are TGCGCCAGCAGCCCCGACAGGGAAGGAAACACCATATATTTT. Translating gives CASSPDREGNTIYF.

The rearrangement links TRBV10-3 to TRBJ2-3; D not resolved. The V end lost 2 bases, the J end lost 2 bases, and 8 bases lay between the germline ends. CDR1 ENHRY and CDR2 SYGVKD come from the germline V gene. CDR3 length: 14 residues. The CDR3 coding sequence is TGTGCCATCAGTGAGGGGCAGGTCACAGATACGCAGTATTTT. This sequence encodes CAISEGQVTDTQYF.